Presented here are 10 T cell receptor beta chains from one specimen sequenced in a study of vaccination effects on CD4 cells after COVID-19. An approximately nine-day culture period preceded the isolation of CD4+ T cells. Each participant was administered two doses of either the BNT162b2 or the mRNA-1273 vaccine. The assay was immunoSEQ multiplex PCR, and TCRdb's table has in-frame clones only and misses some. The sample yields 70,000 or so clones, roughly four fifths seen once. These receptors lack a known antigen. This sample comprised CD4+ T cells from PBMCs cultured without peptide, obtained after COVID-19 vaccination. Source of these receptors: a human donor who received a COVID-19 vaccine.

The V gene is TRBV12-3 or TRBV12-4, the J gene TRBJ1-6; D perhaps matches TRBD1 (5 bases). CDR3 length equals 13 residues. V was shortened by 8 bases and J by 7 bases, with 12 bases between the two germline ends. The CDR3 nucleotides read TGTGCCAGCTCGAGGCAGGGCAATTCACCCCTCCACTTT. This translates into CASSRQGNSPLHF.

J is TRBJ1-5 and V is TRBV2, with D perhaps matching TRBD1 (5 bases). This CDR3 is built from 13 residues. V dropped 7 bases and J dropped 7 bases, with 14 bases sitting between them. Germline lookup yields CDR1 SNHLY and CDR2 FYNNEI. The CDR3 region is CASTRWGIQPQHF. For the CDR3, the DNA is TGTGCCAGCACTCGGTGGGGGATCCAGCCCCAGCATTTT.

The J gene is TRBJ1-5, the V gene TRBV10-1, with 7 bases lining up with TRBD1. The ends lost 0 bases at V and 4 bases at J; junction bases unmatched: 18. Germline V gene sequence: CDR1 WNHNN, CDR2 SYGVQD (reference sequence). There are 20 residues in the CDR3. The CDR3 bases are TGCGCCAGCAGTGAGTCGCCGGGGACAGCGAGCTTCATGGGGAATCAGCCCCAGCATTTT. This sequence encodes CASSESPGTASFMGNQPQHF.

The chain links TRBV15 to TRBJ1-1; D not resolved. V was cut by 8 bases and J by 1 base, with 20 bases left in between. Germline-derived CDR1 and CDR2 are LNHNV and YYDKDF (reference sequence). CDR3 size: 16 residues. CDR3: CATLKATPGRNTEAFF. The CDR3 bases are TGTGCCACCCTGAAGGCCACCCCTGGGAGGAACACTGAAGCTTTCTTT. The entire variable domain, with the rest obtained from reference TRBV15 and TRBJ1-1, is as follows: DAMVIQNPRYQVTQFGKPVTLSCSQTLNHNVMYWYQQKSSQAPKLLFHYYDKDFNNEADTPDNFQSRRPNTSFCFLDIRSPGLGDTAMYLCATLKATPGRNTEAFFGQGTRLTVV.

CDR3 region: CASSPPTGLKAYNEQFF. The CDR3 DNA sequence: TGTGCCAGCTCACCACCCACGGGGTTGAAAGCCTACAATGAGCAGTTCTTC. The rearrangement uses TRBV18 and TRBJ2-1, with a tentative D call TRBD2 (5 bases). CDR1 is KGHSH, CDR2 LQKENI, per germline. The V gene lost 0 bases and the J gene lost 2 bases, with 14 bases spanning the gap. The CDR3 covers 17 residues.

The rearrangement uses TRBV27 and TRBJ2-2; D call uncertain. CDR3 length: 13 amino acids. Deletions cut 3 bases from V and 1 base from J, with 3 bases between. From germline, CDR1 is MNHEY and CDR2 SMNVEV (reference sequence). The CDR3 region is CASSFLNTGELFF. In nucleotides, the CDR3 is TGTGCCAGCAGTTTTCTGAACACCGGGGAGCTGTTTTTT.

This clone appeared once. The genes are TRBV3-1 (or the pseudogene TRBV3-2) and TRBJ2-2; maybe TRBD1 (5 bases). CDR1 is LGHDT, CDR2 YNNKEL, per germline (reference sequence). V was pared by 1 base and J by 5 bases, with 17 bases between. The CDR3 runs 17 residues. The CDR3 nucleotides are TGTGCCAGCAGCCAAGTGGTGAAGGGGATAGCAACCGGGGAGCTGTTTTTT. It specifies CASSQVVKGIATGELFF.

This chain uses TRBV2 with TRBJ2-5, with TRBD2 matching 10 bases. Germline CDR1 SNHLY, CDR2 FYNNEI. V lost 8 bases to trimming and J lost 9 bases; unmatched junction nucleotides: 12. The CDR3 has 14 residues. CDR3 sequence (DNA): TGTGCCAGCCGAAGCGGGGGGGGCAACCGGGCCCAGTACTTC. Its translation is CASRSGGGNRAQYF.

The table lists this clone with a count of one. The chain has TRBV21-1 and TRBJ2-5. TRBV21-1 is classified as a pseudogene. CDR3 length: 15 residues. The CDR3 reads CASSKVRGWGETQYF. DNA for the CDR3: TGTGCCAGCAGCAAAGTTAGGGGATGGGGGGAGACCCAGTACTTC.

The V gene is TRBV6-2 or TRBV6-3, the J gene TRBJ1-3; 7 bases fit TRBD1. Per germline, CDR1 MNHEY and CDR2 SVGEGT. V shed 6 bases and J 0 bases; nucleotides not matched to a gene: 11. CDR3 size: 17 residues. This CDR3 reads CASSDEGALFSGNTIYF. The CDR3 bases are TGTGCCAGCAGCGACGAGGGGGCCCTTTTCTCTGGAAACACCATATATTTT.